A selection of T cell receptor beta chains follows, all from one sample in a study of cytomegalovirus exposure and HLA in healthy donors. The data were produced by immunoSEQ multiplex PCR, yet TCRdb's version contains in-frame clones alone and is incomplete. This sample has around 150,000 clones, with 68% found just once. Source material: PBMCs. These receptors all come from a man aged 45-65 years in good health and CMV-seronegative. Each CDR3 is given with its conserved first and last residue. The D gene is left open where the match is weak. Clone size appears in some rows only: once, few, many, or a class for an expanded clone.

j_call cdr3_length v_call clone_size d_call cdr3_aa cdr3_nt
TRBJ1-2 15 TRBV4-2 NA NA CASSQEGTQNYGYTF TGTGCCAGCAGCCAAGAGGGGACACAAAACTATGGCTACACCTTC
TRBJ2-3 15 TRBV5-6 NA TRBD2 CASSLGTSGPHTQYF TGTGCCAGCAGCTTGGGGACTAGCGGCCCGCATACGCAGTATTTT
TRBJ1-2 13 TRBV11-2 NA TRBD1 CASSLVRGQGYTF TGTGCCAGCAGCTTAGTGAGGGGGCAAGGCTACACCTTC
TRBJ2-7 14 TRBV27 NA TRBD2 CASTASGGVYEQYF TGTGCCAGCACCGCTAGTGGGGGGGTCTACGAGCAGTACTTC
TRBJ2-7 15 TRBV27 NA TRBD1 CASSGDRVGVYEQYF TGTGCCAGCAGTGGAGACAGGGTTGGTGTTTACGAGCAGTACTTC
TRBJ2-7 13 TRBV5-8 NA TRBD1 CASSGGQNYEQYF TGTGCCAGCAGCGGGGGACAGAACTACGAGCAGTACTTC
TRBJ2-2 15 TRBV19 NA TRBD1 CASSSPGQDTGELFF TGTGCCAGTAGTAGCCCCGGACAGGACACCGGGGAGCTGTTTTTT
TRBJ1-2 16 TRBV6-4 NA NA CASSDWLGGTENGYTF TGTGCCAGCAGTGACTGGCTCGGAGGGACGGAGAATGGCTACACCTTC
TRBJ2-1 16 TRBV5-1 NA TRBD1 CASSPTGGGTYNEQFF TGCGCCAGCAGCCCGACAGGGGGAGGGACCTACAATGAGCAGTTCTTC
TRBJ1-3 17 TRBV6-1 NA TRBD1 CASSELFRTGVGNTIYF TGTGCCAGCAGTGAACTCTTCCGGACAGGGGTCGGAAACACCATATATTTT
TRBJ2-5 15 TRBV6-5 NA TRBD2 CASSYLAGGQETQYF TGTGCCAGCAGTTACCTAGCGGGGGGCCAAGAGACCCAGTACTTC
TRBJ1-3 17 TRBV9 NA TRBD1 CASSVETGTGSGNTIYF TGTGCCAGCAGCGTAGAAACCGGGACAGGGAGCGGAAACACCATATATTTT
TRBJ1-4 14 TRBV19 NA NA CASSPGGGDEKLFF TGTGCCAGTAGTCCCGGCGGGGGCGATGAAAAACTGTTTTTT
TRBJ2-7 15 TRBV5-5 few TRBD1 CASSLGWDSSYEQYF TGTGCCAGCAGCTTGGGCTGGGACAGCTCCTACGAGCAGTACTTC
TRBJ2-3 17 TRBV5-4 NA TRBD2 CASSLAGLAGGTDTQYF TGTGCCAGCAGCCTTGCCGGACTAGCGGGGGGGACAGATACGCAGTATTTT
TRBJ2-7 14 TRBV7-6 NA TRBD1 CASSPATGGYEQYF TGTGCCAGCAGCCCGGCCACAGGGGGCTACGAGCAGTACTTC